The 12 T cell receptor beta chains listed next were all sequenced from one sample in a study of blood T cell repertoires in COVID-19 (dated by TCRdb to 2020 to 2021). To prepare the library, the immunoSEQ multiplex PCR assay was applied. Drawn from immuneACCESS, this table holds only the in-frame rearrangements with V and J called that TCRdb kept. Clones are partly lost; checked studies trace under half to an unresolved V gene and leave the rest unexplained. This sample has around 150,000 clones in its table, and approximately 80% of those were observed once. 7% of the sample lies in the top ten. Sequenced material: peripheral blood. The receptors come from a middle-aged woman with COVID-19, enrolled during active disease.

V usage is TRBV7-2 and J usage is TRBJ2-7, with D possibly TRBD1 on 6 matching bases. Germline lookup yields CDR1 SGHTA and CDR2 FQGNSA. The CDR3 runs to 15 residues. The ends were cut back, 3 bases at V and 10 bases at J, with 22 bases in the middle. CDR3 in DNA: TGTGCCAGCAGCTTTCGACAGGCCAATTCGAATCAACAGTACTTC. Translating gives CASSFRQANSNQQYF.

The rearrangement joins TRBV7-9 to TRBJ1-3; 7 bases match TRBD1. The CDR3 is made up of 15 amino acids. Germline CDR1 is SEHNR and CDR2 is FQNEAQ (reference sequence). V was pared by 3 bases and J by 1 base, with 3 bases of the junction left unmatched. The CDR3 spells CASSFQGGSGNTIYF. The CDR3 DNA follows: TGTGCCAGCAGCTTTCAGGGGGGTTCTGGAAACACCATATATTTT.

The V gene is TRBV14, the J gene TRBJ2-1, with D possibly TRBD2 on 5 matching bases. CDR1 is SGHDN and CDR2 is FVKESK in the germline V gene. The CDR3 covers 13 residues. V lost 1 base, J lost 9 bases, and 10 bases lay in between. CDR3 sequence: CASSQVRAGEQFF. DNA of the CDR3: TGTGCCAGCAGCCAAGTACGTGCGGGTGAGCAGTTCTTC.

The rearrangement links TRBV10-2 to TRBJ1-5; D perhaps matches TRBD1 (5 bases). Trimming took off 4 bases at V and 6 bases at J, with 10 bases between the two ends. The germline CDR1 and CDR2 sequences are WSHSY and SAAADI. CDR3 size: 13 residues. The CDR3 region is CASSVLGGQPQHF. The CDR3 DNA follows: TGCGCCAGCAGTGTTTTGGGGGGTCAGCCCCAGCATTTT.

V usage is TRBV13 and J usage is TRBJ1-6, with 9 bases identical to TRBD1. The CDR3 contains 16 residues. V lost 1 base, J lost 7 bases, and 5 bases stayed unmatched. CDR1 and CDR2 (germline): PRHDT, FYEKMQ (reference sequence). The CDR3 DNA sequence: TGTGCCAGCAGCTTAGCCCGCGGGACAGGGAATTCACCCCTCCACTTT. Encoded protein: CASSLARGTGNSPLHF.

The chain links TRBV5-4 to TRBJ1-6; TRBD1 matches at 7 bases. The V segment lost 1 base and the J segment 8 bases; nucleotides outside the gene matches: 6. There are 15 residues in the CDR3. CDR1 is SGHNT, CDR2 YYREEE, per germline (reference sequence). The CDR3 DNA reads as TGTGCCAGCAGCTTGTCGGGGACAGTGGATTCACCCCTCCACTTT. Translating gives CASSLSGTVDSPLHF.

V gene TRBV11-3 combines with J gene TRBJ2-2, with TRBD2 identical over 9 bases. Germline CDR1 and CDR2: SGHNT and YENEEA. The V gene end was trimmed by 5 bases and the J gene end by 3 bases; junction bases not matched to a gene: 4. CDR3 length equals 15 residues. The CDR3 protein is CASSRGRGYTGELFF. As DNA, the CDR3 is TGTGCCAGCAGCCGCGGGAGGGGTTACACCGGGGAGCTGTTTTTT.

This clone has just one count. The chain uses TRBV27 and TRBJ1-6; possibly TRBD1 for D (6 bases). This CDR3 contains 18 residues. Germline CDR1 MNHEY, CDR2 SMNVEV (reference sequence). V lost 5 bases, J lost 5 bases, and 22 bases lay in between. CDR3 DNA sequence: TGTGCCAGCAGTCCAACTCAACCCGGGACAACTCATAATTCACCCCTCCACTTT. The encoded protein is CASSPTQPGTTHNSPLHF.

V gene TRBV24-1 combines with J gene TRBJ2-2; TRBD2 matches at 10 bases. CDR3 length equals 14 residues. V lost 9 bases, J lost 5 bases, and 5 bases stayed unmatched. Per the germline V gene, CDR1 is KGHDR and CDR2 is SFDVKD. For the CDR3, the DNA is TGTGCCACCCAGCGGGAGGGATGGACCGGGGAGCTGTTTTTT. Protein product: CATQREGWTGELFF.

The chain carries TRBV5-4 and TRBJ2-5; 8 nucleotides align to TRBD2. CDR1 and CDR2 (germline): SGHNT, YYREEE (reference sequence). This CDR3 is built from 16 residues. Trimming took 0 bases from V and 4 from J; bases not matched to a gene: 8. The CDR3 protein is CASSLGGTSSAETQYF. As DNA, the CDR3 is TGTGCCAGCAGCTTGGGGGGGACTAGTTCCGCAGAGACCCAGTACTTC.

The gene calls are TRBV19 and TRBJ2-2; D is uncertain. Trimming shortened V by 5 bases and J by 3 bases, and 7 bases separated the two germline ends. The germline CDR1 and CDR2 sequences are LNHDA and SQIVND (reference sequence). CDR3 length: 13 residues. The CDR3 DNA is TGTGCCAGTAGTTCTTCGTACACCGGGGAGCTGTTTTTT. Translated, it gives CASSSSYTGELFF.

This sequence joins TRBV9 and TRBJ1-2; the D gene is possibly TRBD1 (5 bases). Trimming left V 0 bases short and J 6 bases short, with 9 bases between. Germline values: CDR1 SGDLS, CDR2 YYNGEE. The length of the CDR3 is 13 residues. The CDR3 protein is CASSVGGADGYTF. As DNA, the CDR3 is TGTGCCAGCAGCGTAGGTGGGGCGGATGGCTACACCTTC.